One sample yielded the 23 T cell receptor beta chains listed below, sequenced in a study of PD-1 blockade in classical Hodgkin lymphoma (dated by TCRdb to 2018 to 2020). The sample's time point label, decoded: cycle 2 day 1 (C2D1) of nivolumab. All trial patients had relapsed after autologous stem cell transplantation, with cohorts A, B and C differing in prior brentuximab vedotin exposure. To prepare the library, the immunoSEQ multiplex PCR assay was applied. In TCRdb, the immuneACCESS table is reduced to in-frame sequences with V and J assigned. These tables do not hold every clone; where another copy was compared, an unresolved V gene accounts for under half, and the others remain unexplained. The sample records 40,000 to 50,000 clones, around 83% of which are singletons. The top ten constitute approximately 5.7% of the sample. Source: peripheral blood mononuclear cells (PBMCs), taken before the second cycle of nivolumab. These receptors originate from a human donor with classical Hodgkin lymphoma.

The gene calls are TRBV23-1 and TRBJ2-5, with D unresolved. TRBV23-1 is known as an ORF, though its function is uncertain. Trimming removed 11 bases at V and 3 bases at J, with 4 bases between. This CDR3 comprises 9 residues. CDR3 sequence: CAPKETQYF. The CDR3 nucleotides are TGCGCCCCCAAAGAGACCCAGTACTTC.

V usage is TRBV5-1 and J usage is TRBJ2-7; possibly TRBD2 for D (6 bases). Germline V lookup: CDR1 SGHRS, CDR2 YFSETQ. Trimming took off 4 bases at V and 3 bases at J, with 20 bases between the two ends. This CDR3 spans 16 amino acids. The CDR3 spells CASSPGTGAVFYEQYF. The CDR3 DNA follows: TGCGCCAGCAGCCCGGGGACGGGAGCAGTTTTCTACGAGCAGTACTTC.

The CDR3 nucleotides read TGTGCCAGTAGTGTCAGGGGGCCCTTAAACAATGAGCAGTTCTTC. Translation gives CASSVRGPLNNEQFF. J is TRBJ2-1 and V is TRBV19; 8 bases fit TRBD1. The V and J ends lost 5 bases and 5 bases, in that order; junction bases with no gene match: 8. The CDR3 length is 15 residues. Germline CDR1 and CDR2: LNHDA and SQIVND (reference sequence).

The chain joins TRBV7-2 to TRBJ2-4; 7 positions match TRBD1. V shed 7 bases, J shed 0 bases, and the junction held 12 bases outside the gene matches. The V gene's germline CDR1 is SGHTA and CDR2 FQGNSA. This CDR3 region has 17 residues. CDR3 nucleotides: TGTGCCAGCAACCAAGGCGGACAGGAACTAGCCAAAAACATTCAGTACTTC. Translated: CASNQGGQELAKNIQYF.

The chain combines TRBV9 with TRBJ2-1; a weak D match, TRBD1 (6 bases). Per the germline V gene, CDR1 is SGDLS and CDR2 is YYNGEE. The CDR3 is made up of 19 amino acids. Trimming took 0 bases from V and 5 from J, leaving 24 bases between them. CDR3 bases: TGTGCCAGCAGCGTAGGAATTCCGGGAAGGGTAGGGGGACACAATGAGCAGTTCTTC. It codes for CASSVGIPGRVGGHNEQFF.

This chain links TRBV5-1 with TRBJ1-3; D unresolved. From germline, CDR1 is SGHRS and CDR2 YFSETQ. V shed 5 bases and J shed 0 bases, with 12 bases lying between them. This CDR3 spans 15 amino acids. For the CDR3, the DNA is TGCGCCAGCAGGGAGCAGACCCACTCTGGAAACACCATATATTTT. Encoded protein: CASREQTHSGNTIYF.

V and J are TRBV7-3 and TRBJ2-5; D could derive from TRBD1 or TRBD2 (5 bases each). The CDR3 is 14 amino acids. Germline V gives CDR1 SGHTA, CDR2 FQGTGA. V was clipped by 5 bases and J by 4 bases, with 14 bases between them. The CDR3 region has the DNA TGTGCCAGCAGCGCGAGTGGGGGTACAGAGACCCAGTACTTC. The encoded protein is CASSASGGTETQYF.

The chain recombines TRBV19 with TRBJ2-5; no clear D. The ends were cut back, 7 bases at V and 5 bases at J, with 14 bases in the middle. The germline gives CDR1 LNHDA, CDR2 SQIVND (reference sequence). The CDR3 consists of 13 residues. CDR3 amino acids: CASKSLLEETQYF. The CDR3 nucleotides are TGTGCCAGTAAATCCCTTCTGGAGGAGACCCAGTACTTC.

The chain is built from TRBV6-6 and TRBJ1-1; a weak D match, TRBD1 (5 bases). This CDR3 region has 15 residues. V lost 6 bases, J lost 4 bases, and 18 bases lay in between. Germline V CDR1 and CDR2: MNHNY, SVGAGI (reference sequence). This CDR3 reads CASSLTVGGATEAFF. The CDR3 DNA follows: TGTGCCAGCAGCCTTACGGTGGGAGGGGCCACTGAAGCTTTCTTT.

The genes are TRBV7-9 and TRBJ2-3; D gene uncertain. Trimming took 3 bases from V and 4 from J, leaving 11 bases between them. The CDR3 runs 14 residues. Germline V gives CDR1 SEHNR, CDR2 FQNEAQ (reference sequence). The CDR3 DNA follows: TGTGCCAGCAGCTTTAACGTTCGTTCAGATACGCAGTATTTT. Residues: CASSFNVRSDTQYF.

The DNA of the CDR3 is TGTGCCAGCAGTGAAGCCTCCCAGAACCAAGAGACCCAGTACTTC. Translation: CASSEASQNQETQYF. The V and J genes are TRBV6-1 and TRBJ2-5; the D is unclear. Germline V CDR1 and CDR2: MNHNS, SASEGT. The V end was cut by 0 bases, the J end by 0 bases, with 8 bases between. This CDR3 contains 15 residues.

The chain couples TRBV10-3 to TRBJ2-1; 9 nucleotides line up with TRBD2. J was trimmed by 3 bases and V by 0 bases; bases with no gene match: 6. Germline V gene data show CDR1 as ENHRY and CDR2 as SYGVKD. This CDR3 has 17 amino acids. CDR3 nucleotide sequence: TGTGCCATCAGTGAGTCCGAGGGCGGGAGGGGCTACAATGAGCAGTTCTTC. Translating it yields CAISESEGGRGYNEQFF.

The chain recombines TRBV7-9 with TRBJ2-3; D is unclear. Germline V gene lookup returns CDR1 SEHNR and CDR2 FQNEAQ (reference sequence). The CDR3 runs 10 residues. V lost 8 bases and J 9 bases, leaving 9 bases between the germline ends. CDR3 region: CASQASTQYF. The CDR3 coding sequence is TGTGCCAGCCAGGCGAGCACGCAGTATTTT.

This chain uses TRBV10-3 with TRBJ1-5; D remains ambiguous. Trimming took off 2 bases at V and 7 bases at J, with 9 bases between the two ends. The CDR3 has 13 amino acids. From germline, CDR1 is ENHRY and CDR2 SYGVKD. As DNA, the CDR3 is TGTGCCATCAGTGAGGCGGCAGACCAGCCCCAGCATTTT. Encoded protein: CAISEAADQPQHF.

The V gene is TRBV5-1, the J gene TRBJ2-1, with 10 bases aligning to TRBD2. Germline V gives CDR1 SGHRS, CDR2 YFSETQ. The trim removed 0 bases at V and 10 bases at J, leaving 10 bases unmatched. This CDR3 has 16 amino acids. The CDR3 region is CASSLALGTSVREQFF. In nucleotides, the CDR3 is TGCGCCAGCAGCTTGGCTCTCGGGACTAGCGTTAGAGAGCAGTTCTTC. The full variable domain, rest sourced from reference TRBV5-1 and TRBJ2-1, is KAGVTQTPRYLIKTRGQQVTLSCSPISGHRSVSWYQQTPGQGLQFLFEYFSETQRNKGNFPGRFSGRQFSNSRSEMNVSTLELGDSALYLCASSLALGTSVREQFFGPGTRLTVL.

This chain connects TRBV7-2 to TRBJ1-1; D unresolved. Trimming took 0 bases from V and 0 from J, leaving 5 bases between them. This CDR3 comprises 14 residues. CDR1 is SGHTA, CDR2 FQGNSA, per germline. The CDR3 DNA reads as TGTGCCAGCAGCTTAGCAGGTCTGAACACTGAAGCTTTCTTT. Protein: CASSLAGLNTEAFF.

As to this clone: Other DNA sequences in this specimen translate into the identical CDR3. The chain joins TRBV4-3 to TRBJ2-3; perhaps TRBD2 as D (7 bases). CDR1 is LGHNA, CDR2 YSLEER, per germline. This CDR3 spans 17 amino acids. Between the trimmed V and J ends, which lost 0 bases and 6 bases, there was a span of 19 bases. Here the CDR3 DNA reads TGCGCCAGCAGCCAAGATCTGCCGGGGGGCTACGGGGATACGCAGTATTTT. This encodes CASSQDLPGGYGDTQYF.

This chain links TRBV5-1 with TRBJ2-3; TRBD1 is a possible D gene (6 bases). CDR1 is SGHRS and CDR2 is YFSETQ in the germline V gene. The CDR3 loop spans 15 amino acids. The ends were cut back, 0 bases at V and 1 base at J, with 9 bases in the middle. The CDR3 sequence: CASSLGAGGTDTQYF. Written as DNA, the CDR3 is TGCGCCAGCAGCTTGGGGGCAGGGGGCACAGATACGCAGTATTTT.

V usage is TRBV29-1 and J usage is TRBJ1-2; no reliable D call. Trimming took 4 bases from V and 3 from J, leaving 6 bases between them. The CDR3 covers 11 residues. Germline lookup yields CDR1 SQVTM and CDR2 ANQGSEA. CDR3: CSVGSYYGYTF. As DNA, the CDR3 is TGCAGCGTTGGAAGTTACTATGGCTACACCTTC.

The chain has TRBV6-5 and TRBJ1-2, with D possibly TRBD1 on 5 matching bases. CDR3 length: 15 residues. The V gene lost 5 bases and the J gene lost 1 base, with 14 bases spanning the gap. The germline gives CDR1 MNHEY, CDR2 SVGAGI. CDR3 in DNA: TGTGCCAGCAGTCCTAACCGGGGGTTTAACTATGGCTACACCTTC. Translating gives CASSPNRGFNYGYTF.

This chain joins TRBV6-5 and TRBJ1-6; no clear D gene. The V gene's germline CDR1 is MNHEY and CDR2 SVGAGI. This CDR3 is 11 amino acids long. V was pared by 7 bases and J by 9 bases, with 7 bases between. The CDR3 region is CASIRISPLHF. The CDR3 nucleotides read TGTGCCAGCATTAGGATTTCACCCCTCCACTTT.

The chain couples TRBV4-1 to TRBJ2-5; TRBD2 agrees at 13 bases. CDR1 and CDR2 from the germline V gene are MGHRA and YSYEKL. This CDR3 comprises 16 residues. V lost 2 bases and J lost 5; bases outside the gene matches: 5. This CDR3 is CASSQLGLAGVETQYF. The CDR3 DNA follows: TGCGCCAGCAGCCAACTCGGACTAGCGGGAGTGGAGACCCAGTACTTC.

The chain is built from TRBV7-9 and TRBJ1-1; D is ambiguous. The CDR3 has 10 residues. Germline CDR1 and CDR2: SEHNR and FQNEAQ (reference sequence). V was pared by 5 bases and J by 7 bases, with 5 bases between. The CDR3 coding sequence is TGTGCCAGCAGCCAATATGAAGCTTTCTTT. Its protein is CASSQYEAFF.